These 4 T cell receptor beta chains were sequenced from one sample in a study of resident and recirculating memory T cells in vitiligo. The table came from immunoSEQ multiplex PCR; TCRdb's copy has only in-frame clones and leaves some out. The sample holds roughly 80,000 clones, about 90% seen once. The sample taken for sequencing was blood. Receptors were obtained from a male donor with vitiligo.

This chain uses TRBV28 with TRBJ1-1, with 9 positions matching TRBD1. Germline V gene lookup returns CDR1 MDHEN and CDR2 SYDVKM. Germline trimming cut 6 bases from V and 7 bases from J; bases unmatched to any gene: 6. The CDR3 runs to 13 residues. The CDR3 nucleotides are TGTGCCAGCAGACACCGGGACAGGGATGAAGCTTTCTTT. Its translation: CASRHRDRDEAFF.

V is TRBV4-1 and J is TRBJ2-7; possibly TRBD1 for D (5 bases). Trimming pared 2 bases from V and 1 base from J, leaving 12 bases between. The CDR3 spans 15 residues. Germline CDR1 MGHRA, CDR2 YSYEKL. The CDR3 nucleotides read TGCGCCAGCAGCCAAACCCAAGGGGTTTCCTACGAGCAGTACTTC. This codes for CASSQTQGVSYEQYF.

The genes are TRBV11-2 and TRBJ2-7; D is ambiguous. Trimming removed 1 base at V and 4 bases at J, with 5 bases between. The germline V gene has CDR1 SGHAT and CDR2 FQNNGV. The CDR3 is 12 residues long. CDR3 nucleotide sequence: TGTGCCAGCAGCTTAGCTCTGTACGAGCAGTACTTC. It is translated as CASSLALYEQYF.

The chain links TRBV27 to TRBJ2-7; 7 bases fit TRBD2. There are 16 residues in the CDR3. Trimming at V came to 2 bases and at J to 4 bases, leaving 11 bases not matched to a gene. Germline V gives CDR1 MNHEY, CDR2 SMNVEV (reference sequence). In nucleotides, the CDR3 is TGTGCCAGCAGTTTAGAGTCGCCTAGCGGAGAATACGAGCAGTACTTC. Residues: CASSLESPSGEYEQYF.